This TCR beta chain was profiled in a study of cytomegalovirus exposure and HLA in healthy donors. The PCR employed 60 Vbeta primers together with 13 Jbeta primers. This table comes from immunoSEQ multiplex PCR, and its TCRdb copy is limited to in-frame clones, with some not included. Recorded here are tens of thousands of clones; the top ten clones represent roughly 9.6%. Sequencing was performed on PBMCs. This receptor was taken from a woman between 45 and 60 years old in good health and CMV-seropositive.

This CDR3 reads CAWNPDRANSPLHF. The CDR3 nucleotides read TGTGCCTGGAATCCGGACAGGGCGAATTCACCCCTCCACTTT. This chain joins TRBV30 and TRBJ1-6, with 8 bases lining up with TRBD1. In germline, CDR1 is GTSNPN, CDR2 SVGIG (reference sequence). V shed 4 bases and J 7 bases; nucleotides not matched to a gene: 6. The CDR3 consists of 14 residues. The variable domain in full, completed from reference TRBV30 and TRBJ1-6, reads SQTIHQWPATLVQPVGSPLSLECTVEGTSNPNLYWYRQAAGRGLQLLFYSVGIGQISSEVPQNLSASRPQDRQFILSSKKLLLSDSGFYLCAWNPDRANSPLHFGNGTRLTVT.